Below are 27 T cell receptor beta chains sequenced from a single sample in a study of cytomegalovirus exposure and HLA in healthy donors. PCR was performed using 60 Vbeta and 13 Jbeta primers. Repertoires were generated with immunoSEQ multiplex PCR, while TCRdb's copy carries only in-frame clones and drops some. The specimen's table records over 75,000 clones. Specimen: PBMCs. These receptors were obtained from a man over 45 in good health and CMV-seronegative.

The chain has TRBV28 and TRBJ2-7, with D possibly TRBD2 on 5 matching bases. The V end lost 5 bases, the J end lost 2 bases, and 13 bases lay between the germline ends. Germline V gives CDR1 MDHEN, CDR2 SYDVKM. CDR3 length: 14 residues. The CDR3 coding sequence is TGTGCCAGCAGTCCCGGAACGGGGACCTACGAGCAGTACTTC. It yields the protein CASSPGTGTYEQYF.

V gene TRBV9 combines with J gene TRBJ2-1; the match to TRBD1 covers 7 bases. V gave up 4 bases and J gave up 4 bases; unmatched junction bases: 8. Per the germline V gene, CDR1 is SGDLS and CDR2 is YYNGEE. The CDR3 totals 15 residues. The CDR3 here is CASSLGGQGYNEQFF. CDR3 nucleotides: TGTGCCAGCAGCCTAGGGGGCCAAGGGTACAATGAGCAGTTCTTC.

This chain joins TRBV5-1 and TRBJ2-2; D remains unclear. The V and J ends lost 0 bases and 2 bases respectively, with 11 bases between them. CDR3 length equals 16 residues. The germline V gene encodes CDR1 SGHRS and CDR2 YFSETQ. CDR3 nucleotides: TGCGCCAGCAGCTTGGGTGCAGGTGCAAACACCGGGGAGCTGTTTTTT. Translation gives CASSLGAGANTGELFF.

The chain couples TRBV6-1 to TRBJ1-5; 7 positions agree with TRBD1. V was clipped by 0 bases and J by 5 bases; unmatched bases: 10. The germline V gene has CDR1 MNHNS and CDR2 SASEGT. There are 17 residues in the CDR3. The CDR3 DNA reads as TGTGCCAGCAGTGAAGCGCGGGACGGGACAGCATATCAGCCCCAGCATTTT. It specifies CASSEARDGTAYQPQHF.

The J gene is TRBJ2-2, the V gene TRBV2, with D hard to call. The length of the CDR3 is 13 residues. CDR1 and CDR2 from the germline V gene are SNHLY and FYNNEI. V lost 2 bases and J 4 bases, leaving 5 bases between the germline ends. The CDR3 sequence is CASSETPTGELFF. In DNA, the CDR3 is TGTGCCAGCAGTGAAACTCCCACCGGGGAGCTGTTTTTT.

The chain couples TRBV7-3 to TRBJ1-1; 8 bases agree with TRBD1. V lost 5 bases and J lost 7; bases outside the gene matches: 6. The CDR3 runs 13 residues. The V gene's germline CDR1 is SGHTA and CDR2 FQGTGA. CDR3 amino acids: CASSIGQGFEAFF. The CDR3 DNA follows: TGTGCCAGCAGCATCGGACAGGGCTTTGAAGCTTTCTTT.

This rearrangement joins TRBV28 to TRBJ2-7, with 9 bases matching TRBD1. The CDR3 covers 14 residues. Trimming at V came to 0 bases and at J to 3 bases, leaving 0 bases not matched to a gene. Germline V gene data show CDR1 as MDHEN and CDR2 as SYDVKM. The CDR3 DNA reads TGTGCCAGCAGTTTATGGGGACAGGGCTACGAGCAGTACTTC. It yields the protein CASSLWGQGYEQYF. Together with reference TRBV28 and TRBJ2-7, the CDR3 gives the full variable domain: DVKVTQSSRYLVKRTGEKVFLECVQDMDHENMFWYRQDPGLGLRLIYFSYDVKMKEKGDIPEGYSVSREKKERFSLILESASTNQTSMYLCASSLWGQGYEQYFGPGTRLTVT.

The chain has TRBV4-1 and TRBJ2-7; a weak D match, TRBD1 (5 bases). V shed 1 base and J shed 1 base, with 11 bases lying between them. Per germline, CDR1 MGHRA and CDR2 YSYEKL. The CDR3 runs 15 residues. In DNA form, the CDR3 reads TGCGCCAGCAGCCAAGGGTTCGACAGTTCCTACGAGCAGTACTTC. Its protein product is CASSQGFDSSYEQYF.

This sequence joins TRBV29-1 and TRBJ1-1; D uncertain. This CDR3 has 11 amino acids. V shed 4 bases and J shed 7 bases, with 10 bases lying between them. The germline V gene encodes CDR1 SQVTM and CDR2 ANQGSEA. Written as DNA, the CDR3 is TGCAGCGTTGTCTTTCAGATTGAAGCTTTCTTT. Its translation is CSVVFQIEAFF.

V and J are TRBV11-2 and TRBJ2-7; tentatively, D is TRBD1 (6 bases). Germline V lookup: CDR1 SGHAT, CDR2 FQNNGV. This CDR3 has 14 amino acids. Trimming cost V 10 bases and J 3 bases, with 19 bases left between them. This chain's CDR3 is CATAPTTGIYEQYF. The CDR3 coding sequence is TGTGCCACCGCCCCCACAACAGGGATCTACGAGCAGTACTTC. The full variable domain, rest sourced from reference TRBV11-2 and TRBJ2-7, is EAGVAQSPRYKIIEKRQSVAFWCNPISGHATLYWYQQILGQGPKLLIQFQNNGVVDDSQLPKDRFSAERLKGVDSTLKIQPAKLEDSAVYLCATAPTTGIYEQYFGPGTRLTVT.

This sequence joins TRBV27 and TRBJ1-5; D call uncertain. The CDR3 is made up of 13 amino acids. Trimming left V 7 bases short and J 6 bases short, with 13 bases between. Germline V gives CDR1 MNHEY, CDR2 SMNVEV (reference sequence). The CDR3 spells CASNSWAGQPQHF. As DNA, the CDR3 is TGTGCCAGCAATTCCTGGGCGGGTCAGCCCCAGCATTTT.

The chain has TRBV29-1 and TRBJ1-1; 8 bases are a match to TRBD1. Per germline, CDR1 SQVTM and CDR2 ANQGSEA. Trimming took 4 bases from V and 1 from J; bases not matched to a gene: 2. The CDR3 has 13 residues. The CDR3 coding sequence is TGCAGCGTTGGGACAGGGAAGAACACTGAAGCTTTCTTT. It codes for CSVGTGKNTEAFF.

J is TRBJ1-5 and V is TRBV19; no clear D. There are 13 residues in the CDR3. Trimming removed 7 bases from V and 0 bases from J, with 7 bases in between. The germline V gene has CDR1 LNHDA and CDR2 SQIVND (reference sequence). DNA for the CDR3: TGTGCCAGTAACCCACTTAGCAATCAGCCCCAGCATTTT. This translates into CASNPLSNQPQHF.

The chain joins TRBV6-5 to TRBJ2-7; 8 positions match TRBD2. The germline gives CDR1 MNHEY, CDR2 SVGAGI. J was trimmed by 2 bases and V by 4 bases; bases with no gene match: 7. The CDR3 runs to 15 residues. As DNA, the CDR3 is TGTGCCAGCAGTTCCCCAACTAGCGGTACCTACGAGCAGTACTTC. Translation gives CASSSPTSGTYEQYF.

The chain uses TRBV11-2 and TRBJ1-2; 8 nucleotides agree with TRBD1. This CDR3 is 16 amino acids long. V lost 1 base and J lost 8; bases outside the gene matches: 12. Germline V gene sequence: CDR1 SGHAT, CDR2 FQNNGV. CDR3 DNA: TGTGCCAGCAGCTTAGCCGGGACAGGTATAACCCAAGGCTACACCTTC. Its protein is CASSLAGTGITQGYTF.

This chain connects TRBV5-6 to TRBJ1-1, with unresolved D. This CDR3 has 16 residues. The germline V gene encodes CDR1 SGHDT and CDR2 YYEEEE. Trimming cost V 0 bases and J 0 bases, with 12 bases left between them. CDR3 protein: CASSLVLTSVNTEAFF. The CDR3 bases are TGTGCCAGCAGCTTGGTCTTGACTTCGGTGAACACTGAAGCTTTCTTT.

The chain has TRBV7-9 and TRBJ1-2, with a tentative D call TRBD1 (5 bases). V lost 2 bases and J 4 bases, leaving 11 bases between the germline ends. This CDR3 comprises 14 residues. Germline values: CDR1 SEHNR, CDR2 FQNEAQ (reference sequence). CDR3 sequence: CASSLQGTTYGYTF. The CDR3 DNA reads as TGTGCCAGCAGCTTACAGGGAACGACCTATGGCTACACCTTC.

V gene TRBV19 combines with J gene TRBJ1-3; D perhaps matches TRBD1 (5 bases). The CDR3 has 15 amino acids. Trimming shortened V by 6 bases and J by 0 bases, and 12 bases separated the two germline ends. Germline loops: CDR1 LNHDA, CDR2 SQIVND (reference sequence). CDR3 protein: CASRRQFRSGNTIYF. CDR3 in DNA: TGTGCCAGTAGGCGACAGTTCCGCTCTGGAAACACCATATATTTT.

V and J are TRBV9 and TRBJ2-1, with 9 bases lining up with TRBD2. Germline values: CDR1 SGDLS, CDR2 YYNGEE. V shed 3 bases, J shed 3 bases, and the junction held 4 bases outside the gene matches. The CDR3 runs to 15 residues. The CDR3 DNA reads TGTGCCAGCAGCGCGGGACTAGCAAACTACAATGAGCAGTTCTTC. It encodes CASSAGLANYNEQFF. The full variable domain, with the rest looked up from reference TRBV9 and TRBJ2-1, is DSGVTQTPKHLITATGQRVTLRCSPRSGDLSVYWYQQSLDQGLQFLIQYYNGEERAKGNILERFSAQQFPDLHSELNLSSLELGDSALYFCASSAGLANYNEQFFGPGTRLTVL.

CDR3 sequence (DNA): TGTGCCAGCAGTTTATCGCCCTTAGGGGAAGGCTACACCTTC. It yields the protein CASSLSPLGEGYTF. The chain joins TRBV27 to TRBJ1-2, with D possibly being TRBD1 (5 bases). The CDR3 spans 14 residues. Germline CDR1 is MNHEY and CDR2 is SMNVEV (reference sequence). Trimming cost V 0 bases and J 8 bases, with 13 bases left between them.

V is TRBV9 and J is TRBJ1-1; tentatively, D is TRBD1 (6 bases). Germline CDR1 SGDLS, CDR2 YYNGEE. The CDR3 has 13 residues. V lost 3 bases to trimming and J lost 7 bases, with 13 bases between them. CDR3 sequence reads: CASSENDRSEAFF. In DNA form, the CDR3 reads TGTGCCAGCAGCGAGAACGACAGGAGTGAAGCTTTCTTT.

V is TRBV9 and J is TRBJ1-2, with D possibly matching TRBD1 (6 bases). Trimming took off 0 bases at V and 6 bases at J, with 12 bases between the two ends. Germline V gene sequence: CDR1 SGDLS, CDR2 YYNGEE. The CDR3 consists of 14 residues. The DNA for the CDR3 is TGTGCCAGCAGCGTAGGGGCAGGGGAAAATGGCTACACCTTC. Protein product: CASSVGAGENGYTF.

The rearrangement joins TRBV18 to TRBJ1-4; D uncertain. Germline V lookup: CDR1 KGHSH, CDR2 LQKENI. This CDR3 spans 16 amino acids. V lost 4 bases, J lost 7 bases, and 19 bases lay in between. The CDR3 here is CASSLNGGQWGEKLFF. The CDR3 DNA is TGTGCCAGCTCACTCAACGGAGGGCAGTGGGGTGAAAAACTGTTTTTT.

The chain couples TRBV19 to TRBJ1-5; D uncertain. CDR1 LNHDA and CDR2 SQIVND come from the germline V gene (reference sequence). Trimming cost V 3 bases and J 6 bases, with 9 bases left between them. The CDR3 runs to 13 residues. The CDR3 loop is CASSMRNAQPQHF. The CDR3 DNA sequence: TGTGCCAGTAGTATGAGGAATGCTCAGCCCCAGCATTTT.

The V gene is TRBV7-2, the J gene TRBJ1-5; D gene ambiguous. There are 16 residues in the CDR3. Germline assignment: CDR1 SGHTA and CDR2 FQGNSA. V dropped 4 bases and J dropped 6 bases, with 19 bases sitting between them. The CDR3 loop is CASSYANSLSGQPQHF. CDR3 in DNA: TGTGCCAGCAGCTACGCGAACAGCCTTAGCGGTCAGCCCCAGCATTTT.

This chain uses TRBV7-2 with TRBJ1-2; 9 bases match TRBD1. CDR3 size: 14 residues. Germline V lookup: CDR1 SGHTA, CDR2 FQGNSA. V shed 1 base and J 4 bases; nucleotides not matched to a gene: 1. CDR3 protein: CASSLGTGVYGYTF. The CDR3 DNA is TGTGCCAGCAGCTTAGGGACAGGGGTCTATGGCTACACCTTC.

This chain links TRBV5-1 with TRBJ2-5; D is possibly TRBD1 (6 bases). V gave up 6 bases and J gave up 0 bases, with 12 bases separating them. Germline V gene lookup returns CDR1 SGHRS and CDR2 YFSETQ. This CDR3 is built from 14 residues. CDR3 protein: CASTPGQYQETQYF. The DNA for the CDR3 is TGCGCCAGCACCCCCGGACAGTACCAAGAGACCCAGTACTTC.